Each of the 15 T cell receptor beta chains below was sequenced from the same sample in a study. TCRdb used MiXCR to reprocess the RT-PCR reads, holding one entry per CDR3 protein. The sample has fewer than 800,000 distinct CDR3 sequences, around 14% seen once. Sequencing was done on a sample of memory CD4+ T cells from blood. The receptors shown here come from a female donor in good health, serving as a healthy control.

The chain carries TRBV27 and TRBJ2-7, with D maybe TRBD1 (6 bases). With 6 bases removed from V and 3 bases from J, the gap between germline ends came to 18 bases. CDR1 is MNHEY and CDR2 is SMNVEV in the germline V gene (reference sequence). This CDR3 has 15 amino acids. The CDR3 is CASRPLTGVNYEQYF. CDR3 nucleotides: TGTGCCAGCAGACCTTTGACAGGTGTTAACTACGAGCAGTACTTC.

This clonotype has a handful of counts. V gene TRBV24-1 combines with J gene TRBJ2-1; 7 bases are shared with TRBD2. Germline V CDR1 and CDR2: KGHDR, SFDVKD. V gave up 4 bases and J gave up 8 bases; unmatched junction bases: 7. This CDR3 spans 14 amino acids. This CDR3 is CATSEAGRQDEQFF. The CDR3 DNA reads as TGTGCCACCAGTGAAGCGGGACGGCAGGATGAGCAGTTCTTC.

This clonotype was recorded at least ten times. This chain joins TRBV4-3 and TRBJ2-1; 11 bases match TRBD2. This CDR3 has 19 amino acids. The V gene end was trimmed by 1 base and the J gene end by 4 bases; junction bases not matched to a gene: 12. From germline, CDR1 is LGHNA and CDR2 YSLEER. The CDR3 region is CASSQAVGLAGGRYNEQFF. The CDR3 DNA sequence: TGCGCCAGCAGCCAAGCAGTTGGGCTAGCGGGAGGTCGATACAATGAGCAGTTCTTC.

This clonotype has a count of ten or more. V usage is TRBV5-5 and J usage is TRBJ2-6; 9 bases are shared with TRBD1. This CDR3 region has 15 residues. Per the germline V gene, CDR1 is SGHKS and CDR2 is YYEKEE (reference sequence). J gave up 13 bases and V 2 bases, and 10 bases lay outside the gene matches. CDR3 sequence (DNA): TGTGCCAGCAGCTTACAAGAGACAGGGGGTCAGGTCCTGACTTTC. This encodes CASSLQETGGQVLTF.

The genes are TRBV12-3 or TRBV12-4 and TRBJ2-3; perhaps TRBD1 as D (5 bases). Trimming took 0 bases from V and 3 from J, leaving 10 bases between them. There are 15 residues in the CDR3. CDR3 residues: CASSLARQGTDTQYF. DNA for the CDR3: TGTGCCAGCAGTTTAGCGCGGCAGGGTACAGATACGCAGTATTTT.

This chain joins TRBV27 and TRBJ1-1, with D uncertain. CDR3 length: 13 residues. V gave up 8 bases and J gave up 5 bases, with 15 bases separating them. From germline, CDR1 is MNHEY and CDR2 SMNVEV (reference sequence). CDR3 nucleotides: TGTGCCAGCGGGTTGAATTGGTGGACTGAAGCTTTCTTT. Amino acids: CASGLNWWTEAFF.

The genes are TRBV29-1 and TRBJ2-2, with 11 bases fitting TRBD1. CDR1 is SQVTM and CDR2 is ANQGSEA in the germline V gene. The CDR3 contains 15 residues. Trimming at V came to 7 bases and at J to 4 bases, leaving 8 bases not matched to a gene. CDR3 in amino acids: CSDRTGGEATGELFF. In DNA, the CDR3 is TGCAGCGACCGGACAGGGGGCGAGGCCACCGGGGAGCTGTTTTTT.

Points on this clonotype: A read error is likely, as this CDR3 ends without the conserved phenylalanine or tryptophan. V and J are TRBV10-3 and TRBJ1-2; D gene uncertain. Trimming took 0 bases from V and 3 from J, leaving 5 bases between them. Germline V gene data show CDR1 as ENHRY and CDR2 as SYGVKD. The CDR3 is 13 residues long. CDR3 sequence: CAISESGDYGYTY. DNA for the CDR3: TGTGCCATCAGTGAGTCTGGGGACTATGGCTACACCTAC.

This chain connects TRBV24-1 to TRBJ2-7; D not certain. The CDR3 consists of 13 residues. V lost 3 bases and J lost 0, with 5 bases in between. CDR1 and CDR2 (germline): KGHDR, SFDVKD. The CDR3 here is CATSDVISYEQYF. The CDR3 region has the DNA TGTGCCACCAGTGATGTCATCTCCTACGAGCAGTACTTC.

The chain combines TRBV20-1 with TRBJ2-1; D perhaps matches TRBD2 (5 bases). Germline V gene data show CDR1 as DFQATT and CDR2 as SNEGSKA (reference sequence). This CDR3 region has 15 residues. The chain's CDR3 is CSATGDTRSYNEQFF. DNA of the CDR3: TGCAGCGCGACCGGAGACACTAGGTCCTACAATGAGCAGTTCTTC.

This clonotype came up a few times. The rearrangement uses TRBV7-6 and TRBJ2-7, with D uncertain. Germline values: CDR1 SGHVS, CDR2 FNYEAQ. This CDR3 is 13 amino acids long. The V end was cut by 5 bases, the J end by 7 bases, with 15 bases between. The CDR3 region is CASSPSEVGEQYF. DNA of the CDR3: TGTGCCAGCAGCCCCAGTGAGGTTGGAGAGCAGTACTTC.

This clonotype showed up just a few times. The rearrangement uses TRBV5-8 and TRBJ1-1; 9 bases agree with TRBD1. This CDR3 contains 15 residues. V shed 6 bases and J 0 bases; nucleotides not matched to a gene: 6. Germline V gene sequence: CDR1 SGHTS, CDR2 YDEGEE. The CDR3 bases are TGTGCCAGCACGAGACAGGGGGGACTGAACACTGAAGCTTTCTTT. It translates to CASTRQGGLNTEAFF.

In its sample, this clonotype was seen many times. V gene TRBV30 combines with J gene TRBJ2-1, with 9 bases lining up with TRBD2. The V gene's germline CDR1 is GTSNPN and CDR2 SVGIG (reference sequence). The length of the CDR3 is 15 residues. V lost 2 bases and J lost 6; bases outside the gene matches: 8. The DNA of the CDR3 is TGTGCCTGGAGTCGGCTAGCGGGATACGGCAATGAGCAGTTCTTC. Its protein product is CAWSRLAGYGNEQFF.

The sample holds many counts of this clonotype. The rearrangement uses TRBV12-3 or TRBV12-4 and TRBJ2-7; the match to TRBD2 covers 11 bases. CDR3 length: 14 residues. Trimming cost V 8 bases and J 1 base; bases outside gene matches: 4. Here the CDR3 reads CASATSGTSYEQYF. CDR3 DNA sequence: TGTGCCAGCGCGACTAGCGGGACATCCTACGAGCAGTACTTC.

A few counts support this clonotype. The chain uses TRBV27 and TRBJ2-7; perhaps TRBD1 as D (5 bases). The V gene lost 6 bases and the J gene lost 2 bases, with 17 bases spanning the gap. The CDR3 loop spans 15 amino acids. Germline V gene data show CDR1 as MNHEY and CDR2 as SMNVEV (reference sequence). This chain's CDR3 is CASRLGHKGTYEQYF. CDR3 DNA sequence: TGTGCCAGCAGACTTGGACACAAGGGGACCTACGAGCAGTACTTC.